Listed below are T cell receptor beta chains from one sample, sequenced in a study of CD8 T cells in Susac syndrome. In TCRdb, the immunoSEQ multiplex PCR reads were re-called with MiXCR into one record per CDR3 protein. The data show around 140,000 distinct CDR3 sequences, around 80% seen once. The sample consisted of CD8+ T cells from PBMCs. These receptors were obtained from a human donor with multiple sclerosis. CDR3s include the opening cysteine and the closing phenylalanine or tryptophan. The order of the fields is V gene, D gene, J gene, clone size, CDR3 DNA, CDR3 protein. A D gene is named only where the DNA matches it firmly. Part of the rows lack a size; the others show once, few, many or a class for expanded clones.

TRBV19	.	TRBJ2-3	.	TGTGCCAGTAGTTCTGGAAGCTTTAGCACAGATACGCAGTATTTT	CASSSGSFSTDTQYF
TRBV7-3	TRBD1	TRBJ1-2	.	TGTGCCAGCAGCTTCTGGACAGGGTGGAGGGTAGACTATGGCTACACCTTC	CASSFWTGWRVDYGYTF
TRBV27	.	TRBJ2-6	.	TGTGCCAGCAGTTCCCCGACAGGACCCGCCTCTTCTGGGGCCAACGTCCTGACTTTC	CASSSPTGPASSGANVLTF
TRBV19	TRBD1	TRBJ1-5	.	TGTGCCAGTAGTATCAGGGGGTCTGGCAATCAGCCCCAGCATTTT	CASSIRGSGNQPQHF
TRBV25-1	TRBD2	TRBJ2-1	.	TGTGCAAGCGCACTAGCGGCCTACAATGAGCAGTTCTTC	CASALAAYNEQFF
TRBV6-5	.	TRBJ1-1	few	TGTGCCAGCAGTTACTCTGGGGACCCGAACACTGAAGCTTTCTTT	CASSYSGDPNTEAFF
TRBV4-2	.	TRBJ1-5	.	TGTGCCAGCAGCCAAGCAATAACAGAGGGGCAGCCCCAGCATTTT	CASSQAITEGQPQHF
TRBV12-3/TRBV12-4	TRBD1	TRBJ1-1	.	TGTGCCAGCAGTTTAACAGGGGCCTCGATAGAAGCTTTCTTT	CASSLTGASIEAFF
TRBV3-1	TRBD2	TRBJ2-1	.	TGTGCCAGCAGCCAAGATCTGGGCGGGGGATCCTACAATGAGCAGTTCTTC	CASSQDLGGGSYNEQFF
TRBV6-5	.	TRBJ1-5	.	TGTGCCAGCAGCGCGGAAGGTCCCAATCAGCCCCAGCATTTT	CASSAEGPNQPQHF
TRBV7-9	.	TRBJ2-5	.	TGTGCCAGCAGCCCTACTCCGGGAGAGACCCAGTACTTC	CASSPTPGETQYF
TRBV24-1	.	TRBJ2-5	.	TGTGCCACCAGTGATTTTGGGGGCACAGAGACCCAGTACTTC	CATSDFGGTETQYF
TRBV14	.	TRBJ2-5	.	TGTGCCAGCAGCCAAGATCGGTGGGGGGAAGAGACCCAGTACTTC	CASSQDRWGEETQYF
TRBV5-1	.	TRBJ2-2	.	TGCGCCAGCAGCTTAACCAGAGAGTACACCGGGGAGCTGTTTTTT	CASSLTREYTGELFF
TRBV6-4	.	TRBJ2-2	few	TGTGCCAGCAGTGACGGGCCGAACACCGGGGAGCTGTTTTTT	CASSDGPNTGELFF
TRBV6-5	TRBD2	TRBJ2-3	.	TGTGCCAGCAGTTCCACGGGACTAGGAGTAGATACGCAGTATTTT	CASSSTGLGVDTQYF
TRBV12-3/TRBV12-4	TRBD1	TRBJ2-7	.	TGTGCCAGCAGTGGAGACAGGGGGCTAGGCGAGCAGTACTTC	CASSGDRGLGEQYF
TRBV6-5	.	TRBJ2-2	.	TGTGCCAGCAGTTACGGGCGGACGAACACCGGGGAGCTGTTTTTT	CASSYGRTNTGELFF
TRBV18	.	TRBJ2-1	.	TGTGCCAGCTCAGGAGGACAGAACAATGAGCAGTTCTTC	CASSGGQNNEQFF
TRBV5-6	.	TRBJ2-1	.	TGTGCCAGCAGCTTGGCAGGCAGTAATGAGCAGTTCTTC	CASSLAGSNEQFF
TRBV19	.	TRBJ1-1	.	TGTGCCAGTAGTATTTATGGGGAAGCTTTCTTT	CASSIYGEAFF
TRBV28	.	TRBJ1-2	few	TGTGCCAGCAGCATAATGGACAGCATCTATGGCTACACCTTC	CASSIMDSIYGYTF
TRBV20-1	.	TRBJ1-2	.	TGCAGTGCTAGCCCAGGGAGGGGCTATGGCTACACCTTC	CSASPGRGYGYTF
TRBV3-1	.	TRBJ1-2	once	TGTGCCAGCAGCCAAGCGTCGGAGGACGGCTACACCTTC	CASSQASEDGYTF
TRBV9	.	TRBJ2-7	.	TGTGCCAGCAGCGTAGGCGGTAGGGAGGACTACGAGCAGTACTTC	CASSVGGREDYEQYF